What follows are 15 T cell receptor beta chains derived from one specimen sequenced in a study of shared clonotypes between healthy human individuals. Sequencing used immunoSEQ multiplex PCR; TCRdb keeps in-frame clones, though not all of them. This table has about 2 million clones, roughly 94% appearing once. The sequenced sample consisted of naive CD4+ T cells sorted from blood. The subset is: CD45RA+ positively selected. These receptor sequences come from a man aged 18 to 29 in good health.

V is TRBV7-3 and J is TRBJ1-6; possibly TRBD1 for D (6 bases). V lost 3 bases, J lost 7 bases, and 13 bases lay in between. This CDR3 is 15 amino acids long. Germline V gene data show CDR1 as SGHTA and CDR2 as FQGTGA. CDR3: CASSLEGGKNSPLHF. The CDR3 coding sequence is TGTGCCAGCAGCTTGGAGGGGGGGAAGAATTCACCCCTCCACTTT.

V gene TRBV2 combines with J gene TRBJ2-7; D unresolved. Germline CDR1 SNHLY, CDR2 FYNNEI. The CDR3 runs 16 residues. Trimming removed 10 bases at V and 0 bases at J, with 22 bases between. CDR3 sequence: CANKGKAGINSYEQYF. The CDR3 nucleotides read TGTGCCAACAAGGGAAAGGCAGGAATCAACTCCTACGAGCAGTACTTC.

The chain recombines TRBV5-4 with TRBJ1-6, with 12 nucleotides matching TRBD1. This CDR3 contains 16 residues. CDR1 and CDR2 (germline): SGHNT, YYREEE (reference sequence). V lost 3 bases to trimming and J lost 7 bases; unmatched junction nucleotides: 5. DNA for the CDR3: TGTGCCAGCAGCTCCGGGACAGGGGGCCGGAATTCACCCCTCCACTTT. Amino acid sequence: CASSSGTGGRNSPLHF.

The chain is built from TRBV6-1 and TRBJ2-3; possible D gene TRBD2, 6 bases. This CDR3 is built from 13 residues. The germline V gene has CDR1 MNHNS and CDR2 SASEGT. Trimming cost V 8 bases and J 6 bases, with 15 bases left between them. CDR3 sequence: CASRSGTWDTQYF. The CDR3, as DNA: TGTGCCAGCCGGTCGGGGACTTGGGATACGCAGTATTTT.

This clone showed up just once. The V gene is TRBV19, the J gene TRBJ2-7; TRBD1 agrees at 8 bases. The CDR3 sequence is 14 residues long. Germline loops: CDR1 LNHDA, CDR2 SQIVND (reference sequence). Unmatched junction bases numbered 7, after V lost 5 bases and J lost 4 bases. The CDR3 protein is CASSPGQVFYEQYF. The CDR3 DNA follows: TGTGCCAGTAGTCCGGGACAGGTTTTTTACGAGCAGTACTTC.

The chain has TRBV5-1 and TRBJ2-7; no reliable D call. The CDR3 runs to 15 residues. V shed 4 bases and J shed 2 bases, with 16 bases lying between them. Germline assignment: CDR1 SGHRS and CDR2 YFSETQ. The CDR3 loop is CASSAQLRVAYEQYF. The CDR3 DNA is TGCGCCAGCAGCGCGCAACTCCGGGTGGCCTACGAGCAGTACTTC.

In nucleotides, the CDR3 is TGTGCCAGCAGCGACGGACCTTACGAGCAGTACTTC. It translates to CASSDGPYEQYF. The J gene is TRBJ2-7, the V gene TRBV7-9; no clear D gene. This CDR3 is 12 amino acids long. CDR1 SEHNR and CDR2 FQNEAQ come from the germline V gene (reference sequence). V was clipped by 5 bases and J by 4 bases, with 9 bases between them. The whole variable domain, remainder taken from reference TRBV7-9 and TRBJ2-7, is DTGVSQNPRHKITKRGQNVTFRCDPISEHNRLYWYRQTLGQGPEFLTYFQNEAQLEKSRLLSDRFSAERPKGSFSTLEIQRTEQGDSAMYLCASSDGPYEQYFGPGTRLTVT.

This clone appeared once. The CDR3 DNA is TGTGCCAGCAGCTTACAGTCGGTTGGGAATCAGCCCCAGCATTTT. Residues: CASSLQSVGNQPQHF. This chain links TRBV7-2 with TRBJ1-5, with unresolved D. Germline V gene lookup returns CDR1 SGHTA and CDR2 FQGNSA. V was clipped by 2 bases and J by 4 bases, with 12 bases between them. This CDR3 region has 15 residues. Variable domain in full (rest from reference TRBV7-2 and TRBJ1-5): GAGVSQSPSNKVTEKGKDVELRCDPISGHTALYWYRQSLGQGLEFLIYFQGNSAPDKSGLPSDRFSAERTGGSVSTLTIQRTQQEDSAVYLCASSLQSVGNQPQHFGDGTRLSIL.

CDR3 in amino acids: CASSLGRGGYEQYF. CDR3 in DNA: TGTGCCAGCAGCTTAGGCAGGGGGGGCTACGAGCAGTACTTC. The V gene is TRBV7-2, the J gene TRBJ2-7; the D gene could be TRBD1 or TRBD2 (7 bases each). Germline V gene sequence: CDR1 SGHTA, CDR2 FQGNSA. The V end lost 1 base, the J end lost 3 bases, and 10 bases lay between the germline ends. The length of the CDR3 is 14 residues.

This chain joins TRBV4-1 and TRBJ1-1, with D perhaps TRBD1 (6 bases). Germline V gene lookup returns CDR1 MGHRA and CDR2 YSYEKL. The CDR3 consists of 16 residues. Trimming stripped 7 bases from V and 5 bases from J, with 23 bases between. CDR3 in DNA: TGCGCCAGCACCTTTTCTAACGGCGGGGGGCCGACTGAAGCTTTCTTT. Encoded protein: CASTFSNGGGPTEAFF.

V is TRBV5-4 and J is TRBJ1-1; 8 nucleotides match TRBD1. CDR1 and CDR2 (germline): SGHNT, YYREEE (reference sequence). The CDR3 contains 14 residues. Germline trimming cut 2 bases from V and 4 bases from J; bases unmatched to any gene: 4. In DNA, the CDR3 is TGTGCCAGCAGCTTCAAGGACAGGGCCACTGAAGCTTTCTTT. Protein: CASSFKDRATEAFF. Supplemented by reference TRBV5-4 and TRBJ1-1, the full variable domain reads ETGVTQSPTHLIKTRGQQVTLRCSSQSGHNTVSWYQQALGQGPQFIFQYYREEENGRGNFPPRFSGLQFPNYSSELNVNALELDDSALYLCASSFKDRATEAFFGQGTRLTVV.

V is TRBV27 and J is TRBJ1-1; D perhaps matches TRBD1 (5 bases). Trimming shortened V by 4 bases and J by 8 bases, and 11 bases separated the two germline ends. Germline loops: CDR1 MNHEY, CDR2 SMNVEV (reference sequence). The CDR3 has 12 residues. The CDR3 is CASSSGPREAFF. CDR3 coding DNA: TGTGCCAGCAGTTCGGGACCGAGGGAAGCTTTCTTT.

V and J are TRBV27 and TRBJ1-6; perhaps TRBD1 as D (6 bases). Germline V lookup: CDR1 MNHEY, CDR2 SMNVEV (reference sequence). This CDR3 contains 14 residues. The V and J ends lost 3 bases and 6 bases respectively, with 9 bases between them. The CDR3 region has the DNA TGTGCCAGCAGTTTGGGGACACTTAATTCACCCCTCCACTTT. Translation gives CASSLGTLNSPLHF.

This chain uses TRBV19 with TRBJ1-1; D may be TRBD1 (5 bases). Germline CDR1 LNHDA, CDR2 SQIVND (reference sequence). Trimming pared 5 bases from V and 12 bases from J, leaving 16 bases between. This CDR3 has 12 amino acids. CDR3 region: CASSLGGRGTFF. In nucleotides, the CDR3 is TGTGCCAGTAGTCTCGGAGGAAGGGGCACTTTCTTT.

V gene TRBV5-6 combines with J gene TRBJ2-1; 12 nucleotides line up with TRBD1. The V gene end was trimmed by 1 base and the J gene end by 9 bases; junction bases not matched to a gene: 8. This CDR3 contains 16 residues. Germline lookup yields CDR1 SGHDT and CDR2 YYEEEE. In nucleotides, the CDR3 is TGTGCCAGCAGCTTGAGGGACAGGGGGCGTGTAAGTGAGCAGTTCTTC. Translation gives CASSLRDRGRVSEQFF.